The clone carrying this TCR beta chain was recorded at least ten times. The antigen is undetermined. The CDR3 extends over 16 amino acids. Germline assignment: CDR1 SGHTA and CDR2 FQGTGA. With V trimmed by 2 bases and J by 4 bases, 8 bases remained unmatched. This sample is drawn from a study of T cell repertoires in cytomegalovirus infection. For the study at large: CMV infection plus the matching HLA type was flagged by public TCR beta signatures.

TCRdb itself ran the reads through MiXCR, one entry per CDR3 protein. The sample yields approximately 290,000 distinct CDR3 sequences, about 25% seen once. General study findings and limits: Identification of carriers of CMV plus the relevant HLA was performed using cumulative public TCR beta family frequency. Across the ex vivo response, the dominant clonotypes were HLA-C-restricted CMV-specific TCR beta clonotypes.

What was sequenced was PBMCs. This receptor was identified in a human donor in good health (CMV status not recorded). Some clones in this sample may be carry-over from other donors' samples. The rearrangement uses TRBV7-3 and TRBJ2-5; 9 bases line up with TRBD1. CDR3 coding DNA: TGTGCCAGCAGCTTATGGGGGACAGGGTCCATAGAGACCCAGTACTTC. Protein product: CASSLWGTGSIETQYF.